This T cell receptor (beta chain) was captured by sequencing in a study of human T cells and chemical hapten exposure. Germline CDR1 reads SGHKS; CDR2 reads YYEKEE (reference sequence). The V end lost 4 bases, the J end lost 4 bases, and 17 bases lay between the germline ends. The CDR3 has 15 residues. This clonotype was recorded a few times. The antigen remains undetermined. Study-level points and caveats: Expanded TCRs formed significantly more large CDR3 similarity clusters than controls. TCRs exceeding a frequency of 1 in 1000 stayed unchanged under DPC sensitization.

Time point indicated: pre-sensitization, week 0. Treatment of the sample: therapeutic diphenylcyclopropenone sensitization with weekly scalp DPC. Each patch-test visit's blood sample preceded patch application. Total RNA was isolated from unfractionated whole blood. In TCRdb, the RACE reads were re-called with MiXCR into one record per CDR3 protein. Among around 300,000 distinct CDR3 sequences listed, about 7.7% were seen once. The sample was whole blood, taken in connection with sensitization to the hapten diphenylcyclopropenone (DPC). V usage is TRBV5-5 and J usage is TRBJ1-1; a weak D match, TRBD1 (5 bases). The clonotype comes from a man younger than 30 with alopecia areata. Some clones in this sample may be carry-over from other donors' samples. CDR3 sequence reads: CASSPLRVGITEAFF. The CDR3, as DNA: TGTGCCAGCAGCCCTCTCAGGGTTGGGATCACTGAAGCTTTCTTT.